A single sample is the source of the 16 T cell receptor beta chains below, sequenced in a study of Ad26.COV2.S vaccination and SARS-CoV-2 variants. This table comes from immunoSEQ multiplex PCR, and its TCRdb copy is limited to in-frame clones, with some not included. The table shows some 300,000 clones, with 85% occurring only once. Treatment of the sample: around 19 received Ad26.COV2.S at low or high dose, single or two shots; about 5 received placebo; per-sample allocation not given. Samples came from day 63 after the first vaccine or placebo injection. The sequencing here drew on peripheral blood, taken in a trial of Ad26.COV2.S vaccine versus placebo. The receptors come from a person between 18 and 65 years old who received the Ad26.COV2.S COVID-19 vaccine or a placebo.

This clone has more than one count but fewer than ten. CDR3 in amino acids: CASSAREWGRLNTGELFF. The CDR3 nucleotides read TGTGCCAGCAGCGCGCGGGAGTGGGGACGGCTGAACACCGGGGAGCTGTTTTTT. The rearrangement uses TRBV9 and TRBJ2-2; 7 positions agree with TRBD2. The length of the CDR3 is 18 residues. The trim removed 3 bases at V and 1 base at J, leaving 12 bases unmatched. CDR1 and CDR2 (germline): SGDLS, YYNGEE.

The genes are TRBV5-5 and TRBJ1-1; 7 nucleotides agree with TRBD1. Germline CDR1 is SGHKS and CDR2 is YYEKEE (reference sequence). V was pared by 6 bases and J by 8 bases, with 10 bases of the junction left unmatched. CDR3 size: 13 residues. The CDR3 nucleotides read TGTGCCAGCACCCGGACAGGCCCATTGGAAGCTTTCTTT. Translation: CASTRTGPLEAFF.

V usage is TRBV5-6 and J usage is TRBJ1-4; unclear D gene. The CDR3 sequence is 15 residues long. V lost 3 bases, J lost 3 bases, and 12 bases lay in between. Germline V CDR1 and CDR2: SGHDT, YYEEEE. The CDR3 sequence: CASSWRAVSNEKLFF. CDR3 nucleotide sequence: TGTGCCAGCAGCTGGCGGGCGGTGTCTAATGAAAAACTGTTTTTT.

The chain joins TRBV15 to TRBJ2-1; TRBD2 matches at 9 bases. The CDR3 covers 16 residues. V dropped 4 bases and J dropped 4; count of bases not matched to a gene: 8. Germline CDR1 and CDR2: LNHNV and YYDKDF (reference sequence). This chain's CDR3 is CATSTIAGDKYNEQFF. CDR3 in DNA: TGTGCCACCAGCACAATAGCGGGGGATAAATACAATGAGCAGTTCTTC.

This clone appeared a single time. The V gene is TRBV15, the J gene TRBJ2-2; D unresolved. The CDR3 has 15 amino acids. Germline assignment: CDR1 LNHNV and CDR2 YYDKDF (reference sequence). Trimming left V 3 bases short and J 3 bases short, with 11 bases between. CDR3 region: CATSRRQSDTGELFF. CDR3 bases: TGTGCCACCAGCAGGCGGCAGTCGGACACCGGGGAGCTGTTTTTT.

The chain links TRBV12-2 to TRBJ1-5. TRBV12-2 is deemed a pseudogene. CDR3 length: 16 amino acids. The CDR3, as DNA: TGTGCAAGTCGCCGGACCCATTGCGGGGGCCCCAAGCCCCAGCATTTT. It specifies CASRRTHCGGPKPQHF.

The chain couples TRBV9 to TRBJ2-5; possibly TRBD1 or TRBD2 for D (5 bases each). The CDR3 length is 15 residues. Germline values: CDR1 SGDLS, CDR2 YYNGEE. Trimming took 0 bases from V and 5 from J, leaving 14 bases between them. The CDR3 is CASSVVGDSHETQYF. The CDR3 region has the DNA TGTGCCAGCAGCGTAGTGGGAGACAGCCATGAGACCCAGTACTTC.

This clone was seen only once. J is TRBJ2-3 and V is TRBV2; TRBD1 matches 7 bases. The V and J ends lost 6 bases and 5 bases, in that order; junction bases with no gene match: 14. Germline V gene lookup returns CDR1 SNHLY and CDR2 FYNNEI. The CDR3 contains 16 residues. CDR3 sequence: CASSGGQVTFQDTQYF. CDR3 DNA: TGTGCCAGCAGCGGCGGACAGGTCACCTTCCAAGATACGCAGTATTTT. The complete variable domain, with remaining parts taken from reference TRBV2 and TRBJ2-3, reads EPEVTQTPSHQVTQMGQEVILRCVPISNHLYFYWYRQILGQKVEFLVSFYNNEISEKSEIFDDQFSVERPDGSNFTLKIRSTKLEDSAMYFCASSGGQVTFQDTQYFGPGTRLTVL.

In this sample, this clone turned up a few times. This sequence joins TRBV10-1 and TRBJ1-1, with D tentatively TRBD1 (6 bases). Germline V gives CDR1 WNHNN, CDR2 SYGVQD (reference sequence). Trimming shortened V by 0 bases and J by 1 base, and 9 bases separated the two germline ends. There are 15 residues in the CDR3. The CDR3 reads CASSESAGANTEAFF. CDR3 bases: TGCGCCAGCAGTGAGTCCGCAGGGGCGAACACTGAAGCTTTCTTT.

The chain joins TRBV12-3 or TRBV12-4 to TRBJ1-5; D remains ambiguous. The CDR3 runs 13 residues. V was trimmed by 7 bases and J by 4 bases, leaving 11 bases between them. In DNA form, the CDR3 reads TGTGCCAGCACCGAGGAACGAAATCAGCCCCAGCATTTT. Translation: CASTEERNQPQHF.

The chain employs TRBV5-1 and TRBJ2-3; weak D call: TRBD2 (5 bases). The CDR3 is made up of 15 amino acids. With 4 bases removed from V and 5 bases from J, the gap between germline ends came to 17 bases. The V gene's germline CDR1 is SGHRS and CDR2 YFSETQ. CDR3 residues: CASSVVPGGRDTQYF. CDR3 nucleotide sequence: TGCGCCAGCAGCGTCGTCCCAGGTGGGAGAGATACGCAGTATTTT.

This clone was seen only once. The genes are TRBV12-3 or TRBV12-4 and TRBJ1-1; the D gene is possibly TRBD1 (5 bases). Deletions cut 3 bases from V and 11 bases from J, with 13 bases between. The CDR3 contains 12 residues. CDR3 coding DNA: TGTGCCAGCAGTTTGCCGGGACCTGGGGCTTTCTTT. Protein product: CASSLPGPGAFF.

The CDR3 nucleotides are TGTGCCAGCAGCCAAGGCGTCCCCGGGGAAGGAGAGACCCAGTACTTC. Its translation: CASSQGVPGEGETQYF. This chain joins TRBV3-1 (or the pseudogene TRBV3-2) and TRBJ2-5; perhaps TRBD2 as D (5 bases). CDR1 is LGHDT and CDR2 is YNNKEL in the germline V gene (reference sequence). The CDR3 is 16 amino acids. Trimming took 1 base from V and 4 from J, leaving 16 bases between them.

The chain employs TRBV28 and TRBJ2-5, with 7 bases identical to TRBD1. The CDR3 consists of 16 residues. J gave up 1 base and V 4 bases, and 9 bases lay outside the gene matches. Looked up from germline, CDR1 is MDHEN and CDR2 is SYDVKM. The CDR3 sequence is CASSSYRQGAQETQYF. Here the CDR3 DNA reads TGTGCCAGCAGTTCCTACCGACAGGGAGCCCAAGAGACCCAGTACTTC.

The chain couples TRBV12-3 or TRBV12-4 to TRBJ2-7; no clear D gene. CDR3 length equals 12 residues. The V end lost 1 base, the J end lost 5 bases, and 6 bases lay between the germline ends. This chain's CDR3 is CASSLGRNEQYF. The CDR3 nucleotides are TGTGCCAGCAGTTTAGGTAGAAACGAGCAGTACTTC.

The J gene is TRBJ2-7, the V gene TRBV11-2; 9 nucleotides match TRBD1. CDR3 length: 15 amino acids. Germline CDR1 SGHAT, CDR2 FQNNGV. Trimming at V came to 5 bases and at J to 4 bases, leaving 9 bases not matched to a gene. For the CDR3, the DNA is TGTGCCAGCAGCCCGTCGTGGACAGGGGTTTACGAGCAGTACTTC. The encoded protein is CASSPSWTGVYEQYF.